Shown below are 3 T cell receptor beta chains from a single sample sequenced in a study of early T cells in non-severe SARS-CoV-2 infection. TCRdb redid the calling of the 5' RACE reads with MiXCR, one entry per CDR3 protein. This repertoire shows some 96,000 distinct CDR3 sequences, 13% found once; its top ten account for around 2.4%. The sequenced material came from whole blood. Receptors originate from an adult who was a healthcare worker with PCR-confirmed SARS-CoV-2 infection or an uninfected control (not recorded which).

Only a few counts were recorded for this clonotype. The CDR3 region is CASSLEGGGGTEAFF. The CDR3 DNA is TGCGCCAGCAGCTTGGAGGGGGGAGGAGGTACTGAAGCTTTCTTT. V is TRBV5-1 and J is TRBJ1-1; possibly TRBD1 for D (6 bases). The V end lost 0 bases, the J end lost 5 bases, and 14 bases lay between the germline ends. CDR1 is SGHRS, CDR2 YFSETQ, per germline. The CDR3 runs 15 residues.

The chain has TRBV20-1 and TRBJ1-6; TRBD1 is a possible D gene (6 bases). CDR1 is DFQATT, CDR2 SNEGSKA, per germline (reference sequence). The CDR3 consists of 12 residues. The germline V and J ends were trimmed by 1 base and 15 bases, with 13 bases remaining between them. CDR3 nucleotides: TGCAGTGCTAGAGCAGGGGCGGATCGCCTCCACTTT. It specifies CSARAGADRLHF.

This clonotype has a handful of counts. The chain uses TRBV29-1 and TRBJ2-1; possible D gene TRBD2, 6 bases. The CDR3 has 15 residues. V lost 3 bases and J lost 0, with 12 bases in between. Germline CDR1 reads SQVTM; CDR2 reads ANQGSEA. CDR3 protein: CSVDGTGSSYNEQFF. As DNA, the CDR3 is TGCAGCGTTGACGGCACCGGGAGCTCCTACAATGAGCAGTTCTTC.